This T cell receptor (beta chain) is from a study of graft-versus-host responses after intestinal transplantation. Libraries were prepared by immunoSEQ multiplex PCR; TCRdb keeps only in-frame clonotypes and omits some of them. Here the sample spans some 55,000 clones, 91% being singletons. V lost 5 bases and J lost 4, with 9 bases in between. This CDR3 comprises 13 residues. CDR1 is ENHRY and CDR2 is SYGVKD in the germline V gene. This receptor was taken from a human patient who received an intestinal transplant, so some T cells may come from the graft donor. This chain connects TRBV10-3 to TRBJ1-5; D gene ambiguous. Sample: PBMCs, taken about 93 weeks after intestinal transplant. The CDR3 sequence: CAISPTMNQPQHF. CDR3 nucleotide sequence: TGTGCCATCAGTCCAACGATGAATCAGCCCCAGCATTTT.